This T cell receptor beta chain was observed in a study of cytomegalovirus exposure and HLA in healthy donors. Germline V gene data show CDR1 as MNHEY and CDR2 as SMNVEV (reference sequence). The CDR3 totals 15 residues. Trimming took off 7 bases at V and 8 bases at J, with 21 bases between the two ends. Use of 60 Vbeta and 13 Jbeta primers characterized the PCR. Assay: immunoSEQ multiplex PCR; the TCRdb copy retains only in-frame clones and omits some. The sample has approximately 170,000 clones, about 75% seen once. V usage is TRBV27 and J usage is TRBJ2-1, with TRBD2 as a possible D gene (6 bases). Sequencing was performed on PBMCs. The clonotype comes from a man younger than 35 in good health and CMV-seropositive. The CDR3 sequence: CASTSSEGSIHEQFF. Here the CDR3 DNA reads TGTGCCAGCACCTCTTCGGAGGGAAGTATCCATGAGCAGTTCTTC.